The T cell receptor (beta chain) described here comes from a study of blood T cell repertoires in COVID-19. The CDR3 has 15 amino acids. Germline values: CDR1 SGHTA, CDR2 FQGNSA. The J segment lost 2 bases and the V segment lost 7 bases, leaving 6 bases of the junction unmatched. The table came from immunoSEQ multiplex PCR; TCRdb's copy has only in-frame clones and leaves some out. The sample consists of under 130,000 clones, around 83% of them appearing once. The sample comprised peripheral blood. This sequence originates from an elderly woman with acute or convalescent COVID-19. The chain is built from TRBV7-2 and TRBJ2-3; 10 bases agree with TRBD1. CDR3: CASNRQGAVTDTQYF. The CDR3 nucleotides read TGTGCCAGCAACAGACAGGGGGCCGTCACAGATACGCAGTATTTT.